The source of this TCR beta chain is a study of cytomegalovirus exposure and HLA in healthy donors. General study results and limits: Later analysis associated a missense DCLRE1C variant with TCR beta V- and J-gene trimming.

Researchers ran the PCR with 60 Vbeta and 13 Jbeta primers. Only in-frame clones appear in the TCRdb table, and some are missing; sequencing was by immunoSEQ multiplex PCR. Here the sample spans 95,000 to 130,000 clones, 70% to 75% being singletons. This clone was seen a handful of times. The antigen is not known. The sample comprised PBMCs. The sequence came from a woman under 30 in good health and CMV-seronegative.

CDR3 sequence: CASSDLDRAGDTQYF. The DNA for the CDR3 is TGTGCCAGCAGTGACTTGGACAGGGCGGGAGATACGCAGTATTTT. This chain uses TRBV6-1 with TRBJ2-3; TRBD1 matches 8 bases. In germline, CDR1 is MNHNS, CDR2 SASEGT. The CDR3 spans 15 residues. The ends lost 3 bases at V and 5 bases at J; junction bases unmatched: 7.